This paragraph covers one T cell receptor (beta chain) sequence. Researchers ran the PCR with 60 Vbeta and 13 Jbeta primers. Clones were sequenced by immunoSEQ multiplex PCR, and TCRdb holds only the in-frame ones, with some missing. The sample has about 110,000 clones; about 80% are singletons. The sample is drawn from a study of cytomegalovirus exposure and HLA in healthy donors. Each donor was healthy, and each was a bone marrow donor. Trimming took 0 bases from V and 0 from J, leaving 13 bases between them. The CDR3 is 17 amino acids. The germline CDR1 and CDR2 sequences are SGHRS and YFSETQ. This TCR came from a man aged 25-45 years in good health and CMV-seropositive. Sample: PBMCs. The chain recombines TRBV5-1 with TRBJ1-3, with TRBD1 as a possible D gene (6 bases). CDR3 sequence reads: CASSLGEGEISGNTIYF. CDR3 nucleotides: TGCGCCAGCAGCTTGGGTGAGGGGGAAATCTCTGGAAACACCATATATTTT.